Following are 19 T cell receptor beta chains from one sample sequenced in a study of blood T cell repertoires in COVID-19. Assay used: immunoSEQ multiplex PCR; TCRdb lists only in-frame clones, some missing. The repertoire holds about 230,000 clones, with 70% to 90% as singletons. The source material was peripheral blood. Receptors originate from a woman aged 70-85 years with active or convalescent COVID-19.

The V and J genes are TRBV28 and TRBJ2-5, with 12 bases lining up with TRBD2. The junction had 3 bases not matched to a gene; V was cut back by 3 bases and J by 4 bases. The CDR3 loop spans 15 amino acids. The germline V gene encodes CDR1 MDHEN and CDR2 SYDVKM. For the CDR3, the DNA is TGTGCCAGCAGTTTCCTAGCGGGAGGGTCAGAGACCCAGTACTTC. Protein: CASSFLAGGSETQYF.

The J gene is TRBJ1-4, the V gene TRBV19; D is unresolved. This CDR3 comprises 15 residues. Germline CDR1 reads LNHDA; CDR2 reads SQIVND (reference sequence). Trimming removed 4 bases from V and 0 bases from J, with 9 bases in between. CDR3 bases: TGTGCCAGTAGTAGGAGGGCTGCAACTAATGAAAAACTGTTTTTT. Translation gives CASSRRAATNEKLFF.

This chain connects TRBV7-3 to TRBJ1-2; 9 bases line up with TRBD1. V lost 4 bases and J lost 8; bases outside the gene matches: 11. The germline V gene has CDR1 SGHTA and CDR2 FQGTGA. CDR3 length: 15 residues. Here the CDR3 reads CASSSSTGGVYGYTF. DNA of the CDR3: TGTGCCAGCAGCTCAAGTACAGGGGGCGTCTACGGCTACACCTTC.

J is TRBJ2-1 and V is TRBV3-1 (or the pseudogene TRBV3-2), with 11 positions matching TRBD2. The CDR3 consists of 15 residues. CDR1 is LGHDT, CDR2 YNNKEL, per germline (reference sequence). Trimming at V came to 5 bases and at J to 4 bases, leaving 4 bases not matched to a gene. The CDR3 region is CASSSLAGGYNEQFF. The CDR3, as DNA: TGTGCCAGCAGCTCCCTAGCGGGAGGATACAATGAGCAGTTCTTC.

This clone was found a few times. This chain links TRBV5-1 with TRBJ2-5, with 16 positions matching TRBD2. V dropped 4 bases and J dropped 7; count of bases not matched to a gene: 4. The germline V gene has CDR1 SGHRS and CDR2 YFSETQ. This CDR3 comprises 15 residues. CDR3 in amino acids: CASSTGLAGGATQYF. CDR3 in DNA: TGCGCCAGCAGCACGGGACTAGCGGGAGGGGCGACCCAGTACTTC.

The chain recombines TRBV12-3 or TRBV12-4 with TRBJ2-7; D is undetermined. The V gene lost 6 bases and the J gene lost 3 bases, with 12 bases spanning the gap. The CDR3 totals 13 residues. CDR3 DNA: TGTGCCAGCAGCAGTTTTCGTCGCTACGAGCAGTACTTC. This gives the protein CASSSFRRYEQYF.

This chain links TRBV7-2 with TRBJ2-2, with 11 nucleotides matching TRBD2. Germline-derived CDR1 and CDR2 are SGHTA and FQGNSA. The J segment lost 3 bases and the V segment lost 11 bases, leaving 11 bases of the junction unmatched. The CDR3 consists of 16 residues. The CDR3: CACGSGGASDTGELFF. CDR3 coding DNA: TGTGCCTGCGGTAGCGGGGGGGCCTCGGACACCGGGGAGCTGTTTTTT.

This clone was seen only a few times. The chain links TRBV7-8 to TRBJ2-7, with 7 bases aligning to TRBD2. With 1 base clipped from V and 5 bases from J, the junction kept 5 bases outside the gene matches. The CDR3 runs to 14 residues. Germline V gene data show CDR1 as SGHVS and CDR2 as FQNEAQ. CDR3 loop: CASSLGLGGDEQYF. CDR3 sequence (DNA): TGTGCCAGCAGCTTAGGGTTGGGGGGGGACGAGCAGTACTTC.

This rearrangement joins TRBV12-2 to TRBJ1-2. TRBV12-2 is recorded as a pseudogene. This CDR3 region has 18 residues. CDR3 sequence reads: CASRLERGSRSGSGGYTF. For the CDR3, the DNA is TGTGCAAGTCGCTTAGAAAGAGGTTCGAGATCTGGGAGCGGTGGCTACACCTTC.

The chain employs TRBV6-1 and TRBJ1-2; TRBD1 matches at 8 bases. Unmatched junction bases numbered 3, after V lost 3 bases and J lost 6 bases. The CDR3 runs to 13 residues. In germline, CDR1 is MNHNS, CDR2 SASEGT. CDR3 residues: CASSDRGQDGYTF. DNA of the CDR3: TGTGCCAGCAGTGACAGGGGGCAGGATGGCTACACCTTC.

The rearrangement links TRBV28 to TRBJ2-7; 8 nucleotides line up with TRBD2. Germline CDR1 MDHEN, CDR2 SYDVKM. This CDR3 is 14 amino acids long. The V segment lost 6 bases and the J segment 2 bases; nucleotides outside the gene matches: 6. The CDR3 is CASRAGGETYEQYF. CDR3 in DNA: TGTGCCAGCAGGGCCGGGGGGGAAACCTACGAGCAGTACTTC.

V is TRBV6-4 and J is TRBJ1-1; D perhaps matches TRBD1 (5 bases). Germline CDR1 and CDR2: MRHNA and SNTAGT. V was cut by 3 bases and J by 1 base, with 6 bases left in between. The CDR3 runs 13 residues. The CDR3 coding sequence is TGTGCCAGCAGTGAACAGGAGAACACTGAAGCTTTCTTT. Protein product: CASSEQENTEAFF.

V gene TRBV10-3 combines with J gene TRBJ1-2, with a possible D match to TRBD1 (6 bases). Trimming took off 3 bases at V and 8 bases at J, with 7 bases between the two ends. Germline values: CDR1 ENHRY, CDR2 SYGVKD. This CDR3 contains 11 residues. The CDR3 DNA reads TGTGCCATCAGTGAAAGGGGGGGCTACACCTTC. This translates into CAISERGGYTF.

V is TRBV7-9 and J is TRBJ1-2; 8 nucleotides agree with TRBD1. CDR3 length equals 13 residues. Trimming at V came to 3 bases and at J to 8 bases, leaving 5 bases not matched to a gene. The V gene's germline CDR1 is SEHNR and CDR2 FQNEAQ (reference sequence). CDR3 sequence reads: CASSLAGGTGYTF. CDR3 coding DNA: TGTGCCAGCAGCTTGGCAGGGGGCACGGGCTACACCTTC.

V is TRBV5-1 and J is TRBJ2-7, with 7 bases matching TRBD1. The germline V gene encodes CDR1 SGHRS and CDR2 YFSETQ. The CDR3 length is 12 residues. V dropped 0 bases and J dropped 9; count of bases not matched to a gene: 3. CDR3 sequence reads: CASSLGQGTQYF. In DNA form, the CDR3 reads TGCGCCAGCAGCTTGGGACAGGGTACGCAGTACTTC.

The rearrangement links TRBV2 to TRBJ1-2, with 9 bases lining up with TRBD1. The CDR3 length is 13 residues. After removal of 8 bases from V and 5 bases from J, the junction contained 6 bases not matched to a gene. The germline V gene encodes CDR1 SNHLY and CDR2 FYNNEI. The CDR3 reads CASSLTGGYGYTF. The CDR3 DNA follows: TGTGCCAGCTCCTTGACAGGGGGTTATGGCTACACCTTC. Variable domain in full (rest from reference TRBV2 and TRBJ1-2): EPEVTQTPSHQVTQMGQEVILRCVPISNHLYFYWYRQILGQKVEFLVSFYNNEISEKSEIFDDQFSVERPDGSNFTLKIRSTKLEDSAMYFCASSLTGGYGYTFGSGTRLTVV.

There are a few counts of this clone. CDR3 in DNA: TGTGCCAGCAGCCTATCCCGGGACAGGGTTTCCCCGACCGGGGGCTACACCTTC. Its protein is CASSLSRDRVSPTGGYTF. The V call is TRBV3-1 (or the pseudogene TRBV3-2), the J call TRBJ1-2; 9 bases are a match to TRBD1. With 4 bases clipped from V and 8 bases from J, the junction kept 20 bases outside the gene matches. CDR3 length equals 18 residues. Germline loops: CDR1 LGHDT, CDR2 YNNKEL (reference sequence).

The rearrangement joins TRBV5-6 to TRBJ2-7; tentative D call: TRBD1 (5 bases). This CDR3 has 15 amino acids. The ends were cut back, 0 bases at V and 1 base at J, with 11 bases in the middle. Germline assignment: CDR1 SGHDT and CDR2 YYEEEE. CDR3: CASSLGGRVSYEQYF. The CDR3 DNA sequence: TGTGCCAGCAGCTTGGGAGGCAGGGTATCCTACGAGCAGTACTTC.

The chain employs TRBV18 and TRBJ1-6, with a tentative D call TRBD1 (6 bases). Germline V gives CDR1 KGHSH, CDR2 LQKENI. The V gene lost 5 bases and the J gene lost 5 bases, with 16 bases spanning the gap. This CDR3 comprises 16 residues. DNA of the CDR3: TGTGCCAGCTCATCGAGTACAGGGTCAAATAATTCACCCCTCCACTTT. The encoded protein is CASSSSTGSNNSPLHF.